These 26 T cell receptor beta chains originate from one sample sequenced in a study of T cells in Graves' hyperthyroidism and ophthalmopathy. Amplification of TCR beta CDR3 regions used RNA as the template. A set of HTBI primers served as the primers for a first-round RT-PCR of the TCR CDR3. MiXCR was run by TCRdb on the multiplex PCR reads, yielding one entry per CDR3 protein. The sample records under 450,000 distinct CDR3 sequences, around 16% being singletons. Sample: blood. The receptors derive from a woman aged 18-30 years with Graves' hyperthyroidism.

There are many counts of this clonotype. The V and J genes are TRBV20-1 and TRBJ2-4; D is undetermined. This CDR3 is built from 13 residues. Deletions cut 0 bases from V and 6 bases from J, with 9 bases between. CDR1 and CDR2 (germline): DFQATT, SNEGSKA (reference sequence). As DNA, the CDR3 is TGCAGTGCTAGAGATACTCTTGGAAACATTCAGTACTTC. Translating it yields CSARDTLGNIQYF.

At least ten counts were recorded for this clonotype. The chain joins TRBV12-3 or TRBV12-4 to TRBJ1-5; D possibly corresponds to TRBD1 (5 bases). CDR3 length: 15 residues. The V gene lost 3 bases and the J gene lost 3 bases, with 12 bases spanning the gap. Here the CDR3 reads CASSLGGSFNQPQHF. CDR3 DNA: TGTGCCAGCAGTTTGGGGGGGTCCTTCAATCAGCCCCAGCATTTT.

The chain joins TRBV20-1 to TRBJ2-7; 7 bases match TRBD1. The germline V gene has CDR1 DFQATT and CDR2 SNEGSKA (reference sequence). J was trimmed by 5 bases and V by 6 bases; bases with no gene match: 4. The CDR3 runs to 11 residues. Here the CDR3 reads CSAGQVNEQYF. The CDR3 bases are TGCAGTGCAGGACAGGTCAACGAGCAGTACTTC.

This clonotype was observed at least ten times. The rearrangement joins TRBV5-6 to TRBJ1-2; no definite D call. The CDR3 spans 13 residues. V gave up 0 bases and J gave up 11 bases, with 14 bases separating them. In germline, CDR1 is SGHDT, CDR2 YYEEEE. CDR3 bases: TGTGCCAGCAGCTTGGCCAATAGCGGCGGGTACACCTTC. Protein: CASSLANSGGYTF.

This clonotype has ten or more counts. This rearrangement joins TRBV12-3 or TRBV12-4 to TRBJ1-5, with D tentatively TRBD1 (5 bases). The CDR3 length is 17 residues. V gave up 5 bases and J gave up 0 bases, with 17 bases separating them. The CDR3 sequence: CASSSRGHQLSNQPQHF. The CDR3 nucleotides read TGTGCCAGCAGTAGCCGAGGACATCAACTTAGCAATCAGCCCCAGCATTTT.

This clonotype was seen many times. The chain combines TRBV24-1 with TRBJ2-5; D ambiguous. Per germline, CDR1 KGHDR and CDR2 SFDVKD. CDR3 length: 15 residues. Deletions cut 3 bases from V and 2 bases from J, with 12 bases between. DNA for the CDR3: TGTGCCACCAGTGATCCACGTTCTTGGCAAGAGACCCAGTACTTC. Translated, it gives CATSDPRSWQETQYF.

This chain joins TRBV14 and TRBJ1-2; D unclear. Per the germline V gene, CDR1 is SGHDN and CDR2 is FVKESK. Trimming shortened V by 3 bases and J by 8 bases, and 16 bases separated the two germline ends. This CDR3 is 14 amino acids long. Written as DNA, the CDR3 is TGTGCCAGCAGCCAGGAACTAAGAACCGGGGGCTACACCTTC. Its translation: CASSQELRTGGYTF.

This chain joins TRBV5-5 and TRBJ2-1; 7 bases are shared with TRBD1. The CDR3 is made up of 16 amino acids. V gave up 6 bases and J gave up 2 bases; unmatched junction bases: 11. CDR1 is SGHKS, CDR2 YYEKEE, per germline (reference sequence). The DNA of the CDR3 is TGTGCCAGCATCAATTTACAGGGGCTAACCTACAATGAGCAGTTCTTC. Translating gives CASINLQGLTYNEQFF. Drawing the rest from reference TRBV5-5 and TRBJ2-1, the complete variable domain is DAGVTQSPTHLIKTRGQQVTLRCSPISGHKSVSWYQQVLGQGPQFIFQYYEKEERGRGNFPDRFSARQFPNYSSELNVNALLLGDSALYLCASINLQGLTYNEQFFGPGTRLTVL.

This clonotype was seen a few times. A read error is likely, as this CDR3 ends without the conserved phenylalanine or tryptophan. V usage is TRBV20-1 and J usage is TRBJ2-2; D is unclear. Germline loops: CDR1 DFQATT, CDR2 SNEGSKA (reference sequence). The CDR3 is 14 amino acids. Trimming removed 0 bases at V and 4 bases at J, with 9 bases between. CDR3 in amino acids: CSARDLGFTGELFL. In DNA, the CDR3 is TGCAGTGCTAGAGATTTAGGTTTCACCGGGGAGCTGTTTCTT.

This clonotype was seen a few times. The genes are TRBV24-1 and TRBJ1-2; D might be TRBD1 (6 bases). CDR3 size: 11 residues. V was trimmed by 9 bases and J by 8 bases, leaving 12 bases between them. Germline assignment: CDR1 KGHDR and CDR2 SFDVKD. CDR3 amino acids: CATQQGGGYTF. CDR3 sequence (DNA): TGTGCCACCCAACAGGGTGGAGGCTACACCTTC.

Ten or more counts support this clonotype. The CDR3 loop is CSAFGTEPNYGYTF. The CDR3 DNA sequence: TGCAGTGCTTTCGGGACGGAGCCTAACTATGGCTACACCTTC. The chain joins TRBV20-1 to TRBJ1-2, with a weak D call TRBD1 (5 bases). The germline V and J ends were trimmed by 5 bases and 0 bases, with 13 bases remaining between them. CDR3 length: 14 amino acids. Germline CDR1 is DFQATT and CDR2 is SNEGSKA (reference sequence).

This clonotype was seen many times. This chain connects TRBV10-2 to TRBJ2-7; D is tentatively TRBD1 or TRBD2 (5 bases each). The germline CDR1 and CDR2 sequences are WSHSY and SAAADI. The ends were cut back, 0 bases at V and 6 bases at J, with 12 bases in the middle. The CDR3 is 14 residues long. The CDR3 DNA sequence: TGCGCCAGCAGTGAGTCGGGAACGAGGGGCGAGCAGTACTTC. Its protein product is CASSESGTRGEQYF.

The V call is TRBV6-2 or TRBV6-3, the J call TRBJ2-3; TRBD2 matches at 9 bases. The CDR3 consists of 15 residues. Germline loops: CDR1 MNHEY, CDR2 SVGEGT. The V and J ends lost 0 bases and 5 bases, in that order; junction bases with no gene match: 3. The CDR3 protein is CASSYSGTSLDTQYF. CDR3 coding DNA: TGTGCCAGCAGTTACTCCGGGACTAGCCTAGATACGCAGTATTTT.

This clonotype was found many times. The V and J genes are TRBV5-1 and TRBJ1-1, with D perhaps TRBD1 (6 bases). Germline CDR1 SGHRS, CDR2 YFSETQ. There are 15 residues in the CDR3. V lost 0 bases and J 4 bases, leaving 13 bases between the germline ends. The CDR3 nucleotides are TGCGCCAGCAGCTTGGTGGGGGGGCAGGGCACTGAAGCTTTCTTT. This encodes CASSLVGGQGTEAFF. Complete variable domain (other parts from reference TRBV5-1 and TRBJ1-1): KAGVTQTPRYLIKTRGQQVTLSCSPISGHRSVSWYQQTPGQGLQFLFEYFSETQRNKGNFPGRFSGRQFSNSRSEMNVSTLELGDSALYLCASSLVGGQGTEAFFGQGTRLTVV.

This clonotype was counted between two and nine times. V is TRBV2 and J is TRBJ2-3, with 15 bases that match TRBD2. CDR1 and CDR2 from the germline V gene are SNHLY and FYNNEI. The CDR3 runs to 17 residues. The V gene end was trimmed by 5 bases and the J gene end by 1 base; junction bases not matched to a gene: 4. In DNA, the CDR3 is TGTGCCAGCAGTAGGACTAGCGGGAGGGGCGGCACAGATACGCAGTATTTT. The encoded protein is CASSRTSGRGGTDTQYF.

This clonotype appeared a few times. The chain employs TRBV15 and TRBJ1-1; no definite D call. Trimming stripped 4 bases from V and 1 base from J, with 7 bases between. Per the germline V gene, CDR1 is LNHNV and CDR2 is YYDKDF (reference sequence). The CDR3 sequence is 13 residues long. In DNA, the CDR3 is TGTGCCACCAGCATTGCGGAGAACACTGAAGCTTTCTTT. It codes for CATSIAENTEAFF.

At least ten counts were recorded for this clonotype. The rearrangement uses TRBV18 and TRBJ1-1, with D possibly being TRBD1 (5 bases). Germline V lookup: CDR1 KGHSH, CDR2 LQKENI. The V gene lost 1 base and the J gene lost 4 bases, with 7 bases spanning the gap. The CDR3 extends over 13 amino acids. The CDR3 DNA reads TGTGCCAGCTCACCACGACAGCCCACTGAAGCTTTCTTT. Translating it yields CASSPRQPTEAFF.

J is TRBJ1-5 and V is TRBV2, with D possibly TRBD1 on 5 matching bases. The V gene lost 5 bases and the J gene lost 6 bases, with 23 bases spanning the gap. There are 17 residues in the CDR3. Per germline, CDR1 SNHLY and CDR2 FYNNEI. CDR3: CASSSTVLGFDIQPQHF. For the CDR3, the DNA is TGTGCCAGCAGTTCGACAGTCCTTGGTTTCGACATTCAGCCCCAGCATTTT.

This clonotype was counted many times. The chain employs TRBV6-6 and TRBJ2-1; D is unresolved. The CDR3 runs 12 residues. V shed 0 bases and J shed 5 bases, with 2 bases lying between them. Germline lookup yields CDR1 MNHNY and CDR2 SVGAGI (reference sequence). The CDR3 is CASSYSNNEQFF. CDR3 nucleotide sequence: TGTGCCAGCAGTTACTCGAACAATGAGCAGTTCTTC.

The chain joins TRBV7-9 to TRBJ2-7; maybe TRBD2 (5 bases). V lost 3 bases and J 3 bases, leaving 15 bases between the germline ends. This CDR3 comprises 15 residues. The germline V gene encodes CDR1 SEHNR and CDR2 FQNEAQ (reference sequence). CDR3 DNA sequence: TGTGCCAGCAGCTTCGATTTCGGGGTGGGCTACGAGCAGTACTTC. This gives the protein CASSFDFGVGYEQYF.

This clonotype has ten or more counts. V is TRBV20-1 and J is TRBJ2-7; D gene uncertain. V dropped 6 bases and J dropped 6 bases, with 18 bases sitting between them. This CDR3 has 13 amino acids. Per the germline V gene, CDR1 is DFQATT and CDR2 is SNEGSKA (reference sequence). As DNA, the CDR3 is TGCAGTGCCCCACGGGTTGGAGTCTCCGAGCAGTACTTC. Protein product: CSAPRVGVSEQYF.

This clonotype has only a few counts. This chain connects TRBV7-9 to TRBJ1-2; 10 bases match TRBD1. Germline CDR1 reads SEHNR; CDR2 reads FQNEAQ (reference sequence). The length of the CDR3 is 16 residues. The ends lost 5 bases at V and 6 bases at J; junction bases unmatched: 12. The CDR3 bases are TGTGCCAGCAGCATCCGGGACAGGGGTAAAACCGATGGCTACACCTTC. Encoded protein: CASSIRDRGKTDGYTF.

The rearrangement joins TRBV7-9 to TRBJ1-5; D is possibly TRBD1 (5 bases). There are 16 residues in the CDR3. CDR1 SEHNR and CDR2 FQNEAQ come from the germline V gene (reference sequence). V was trimmed by 5 bases and J by 2 bases, leaving 16 bases between them. The CDR3, as DNA: TGTGCCAGCAGCAGGCAGGGCACGTTCGGCAATCAGCCCCAGCATTTT. Amino acids: CASSRQGTFGNQPQHF. The variable domain in full, completed from reference TRBV7-9 and TRBJ1-5, reads DTGVSQNPRHKITKRGQNVTFRCDPISEHNRLYWYRQTLGQGPEFLTYFQNEAQLEKSRLLSDRFSAERPKGSFSTLEIQRTEQGDSAMYLCASSRQGTFGNQPQHFGDGTRLSIL.

This clonotype came up many times. The V call is TRBV7-8, the J call TRBJ2-2, with no clear D. The germline V gene encodes CDR1 SGHVS and CDR2 FQNEAQ. CDR3 length: 14 residues. V was shortened by 1 base and J by 3 bases, with 6 bases between the two germline ends. CDR3 sequence: CASSLVGYTGELFF. As DNA, the CDR3 is TGTGCCAGCAGCTTAGTTGGGTACACCGGGGAGCTGTTTTTT.

This clonotype was seen a handful of times. The chain is built from TRBV7-6 and TRBJ1-2; 9 nucleotides line up with TRBD1. V was pared by 3 bases and J by 4 bases, with 6 bases of the junction left unmatched. CDR1 and CDR2 from the germline V gene are SGHVS and FNYEAQ. The CDR3 loop spans 15 amino acids. The DNA of the CDR3 is TGTGCCAGCAGCTTTTCCCAGACAGGGGGCTATGGCTACACCTTC. Protein product: CASSFSQTGGYGYTF.

This clonotype has at least ten counts. The V and J genes are TRBV27 and TRBJ2-2; possibly TRBD1 for D (5 bases). The V and J ends lost 2 bases and 7 bases respectively, with 5 bases between them. Germline V gene lookup returns CDR1 MNHEY and CDR2 SMNVEV (reference sequence). CDR3 size: 12 residues. The CDR3 loop is CASSLRGGELFF. The CDR3 DNA reads as TGTGCCAGCAGTTTAAGGGGCGGGGAGCTGTTTTTT.